The rows below give T cell receptor beta chains drawn from one sample of a study of CD8+CD57+ T cells in acquired aplastic anemia. One entry per CDR3 protein, called by TCRdb with MiXCR from the reads. The sample carries about 400,000 distinct CDR3 sequences, just under 70% recorded once. Sequences were obtained from sorted CD4+, CD8+, or CD8+CD57+ T cells (not recorded which) from PBMCs. Receptor source: a human donor in good health, serving as a control. The CDR3 runs from the conserved cysteine through the conserved F or W. D genes are given only for firm matches. Some rows mark clone size as missing; the rest say once, few, many or name a class of expanded clone.

D: TRBD2; J: TRBJ2-7; V: TRBV9; size: .; CDR3: CASSVVRLAGGAYEQYF; DNA: TGTGCCAGCAGCGTAGTCAGGCTAGCGGGGGGCGCCTACGAGCAGTACTTC
D: .; J: TRBJ1-1; V: TRBV12-3/TRBV12-4; size: .; CDR3: CAGSLFSGANTEAFF; DNA: TGTGCCGGCAGTTTATTTTCAGGGGCTAACACTGAAGCTTTCTTT
D: .; J: TRBJ1-2; V: TRBV12-5; size: .; CDR3: CAGRGARYGYTF; DNA: TGTGCTGGACGGGGGGCTCGGTATGGCTACACCTTC
D: TRBD1; J: TRBJ2-7; V: TRBV7-9; size: once; CDR3: CASSQDRVNFSYEQYF; DNA: TGTGCCAGCAGCCAAGACAGGGTGAATTTCTCCTACGAGCAGTACTTC
D: .; J: TRBJ1-3; V: TRBV12-3/TRBV12-4; size: many; CDR3: CASSFGRQLSSGNTIYF; DNA: TGTGCCAGCAGTTTTGGGAGACAGCTTAGCTCTGGAAACACCATATATTTT
D: .; J: TRBJ1-5; V: TRBV5-4; size: once; CDR3: CASSLPGWDQPQHF; DNA: TGTGCCAGCAGCTTGCCAGGGTGGGATCAGCCCCAGCATTTT
D: .; J: TRBJ1-5; V: TRBV12-5; size: few; CDR3: CASGGQPQHF; DNA: TGTGCTAGTGGGGGTCAGCCCCAGCATTTT
D: .; J: TRBJ1-6; V: TRBV15; size: once; CDR3: CATSSVDREDSPLHF; DNA: TGTGCCACCAGCAGCGTAGACCGGGAAGACTCACCCCTCCACTTT
D: .; J: TRBJ1-6; V: TRBV7-2; size: .; CDR3: CASSLGGNNSYLHF; DNA: TGTGCCAGCAGCCTAGGCGGGAATAATTCATACCTCCACTTT
D: .; J: TRBJ2-7; V: TRBV29-1; size: many; CDR3: CSVGGSYEQYF; DNA: TGCAGCGTTGGGGGCAGCTACGAGCAGTACTTC
D: .; J: TRBJ1-2; V: TRBV15; size: .; CDR3: CATSRVSSGYGYTF; DNA: TGTGCCACCAGCAGAGTTTCCTCGGGCTATGGCTACACCTTC
D: .; J: TRBJ1-1; V: TRBV5-5; size: many; CDR3: CASSTRDIRRAFF; DNA: TGTGCCAGCAGCACCCGGGACATAAGAAGGGCTTTCTTT
D: .; J: TRBJ1-4; V: TRBV30; size: .; CDR3: CALKKGAANEKLFF; DNA: TGTGCCTTGAAAAAGGGCGCGGCTAATGAAAAACTGTTTTTT
D: .; J: TRBJ2-7; V: TRBV11-2; size: .; CDR3: CASSFLTGSDYEQYF; DNA: TGTGCCAGCAGCTTCTTAACGGGGTCCGACTACGAGCAGTACTTC
D: .; J: TRBJ1-2; V: TRBV7-8; size: once; CDR3: CASSPNGAYYGYTF; DNA: TGTGCCAGCAGCCCCAATGGCGCATACTATGGGTACACCTTC
D: TRBD2; J: TRBJ2-2; V: TRBV7-3; size: many; CDR3: CASSLGTSETGELFF; DNA: TGTGCCAGCAGCTTGGGGACTAGCGAAACCGGGGAGCTGTTTTTT
D: .; J: TRBJ1-2; V: TRBV9; size: .; CDR3: CASSVVRAALGVGFGYTF; DNA: TGTGCCAGCAGCGTAGTTCGGGCGGCTCTTGGTGTGGGCTTTGGCTACACCTTC
D: TRBD1; J: TRBJ1-4; V: TRBV19; size: .; CDR3: CASSHGTALSF; DNA: TGTGCCAGTAGTCACGGGACAGCACTGTCTTTT
D: .; J: TRBJ1-2; V: TRBV7-2; size: .; CDR3: CASSFVRNCGYNF; DNA: TGCGCCAGCAGCTTCGTTCGTAACTGTGGGTACAACTTC
D: TRBD2; J: TRBJ2-1; V: TRBV11-2; size: .; CDR3: CASSTLAGEYNEQFF; DNA: TGTGCCAGCAGCACATTAGCGGGGGAGTACAATGAGCAGTTCTTC
D: .; J: TRBJ1-1; V: TRBV20-1; size: .; CDR3: CSARNLQNYEAFF; DNA: TGCAGTGCTAGAAACCTTCAGAACTATGAAGCTTTCTTT
D: .; J: TRBJ1-5; V: TRBV2; size: many; CDR3: CASSEVRAQPQHF; DNA: TGTGCCAGCAGTGAAGTGAGGGCGCAGCCCCAGCATTTT
D: .; J: TRBJ2-1; V: TRBV9; size: once; CDR3: CASSLGTAATTVQFF; DNA: TGTGCCAGCAGCTTAGGGACTGCCGCGACGACCGTGCAGTTCTTC
D: TRBD2; J: TRBJ2-2; V: TRBV24-1; size: few; CDR3: CASSLLGLAGVTEELFF; DNA: TGTGCCAGCAGTTTATTGGGACTAGCGGGGGTCACCGAGGAGCTGTTTTTT
D: TRBD2; J: TRBJ2-7; V: TRBV10-3; size: many; CDR3: CAISAGLAGGYEQYF; DNA: TGTGCCATCAGTGCGGGACTAGCGGGGGGTTACGAGCAGTACTTC
D: .; J: TRBJ2-2; V: TRBV12-3/TRBV12-4; size: many; CDR3: CASSLDPALNTGELFF; DNA: TGTGCCAGCAGTTTAGACCCGGCCCTGAACACCGGGGAGCTGTTTTTT
D: .; J: TRBJ1-5; V: TRBV6-2/TRBV6-3; size: many; CDR3: CASSSGYLNQPQHF; DNA: TGTGCCAGCAGTTCGGGCTACTTAAATCAGCCCCAGCATTTT
D: .; J: TRBJ2-5; V: TRBV4-2; size: many; CDR3: CASSQEEDAAQYF; DNA: TGTGCCAGCAGCCAAGAGGAGGATGCGGCCCAGTACTTC
D: TRBD1; J: TRBJ2-7; V: TRBV5-1; size: many; CDR3: CASSLGQGAYEQYF; DNA: TGTGCCAGCAGCTTGGGACAGGGGGCCTACGAGCAGTACTTC
D: .; J: TRBJ1-2; V: TRBV7-9; size: .; CDR3: CASSVGRDTVQYGYTF; DNA: TGTGCCAGCAGCGTGGGCCGGGACACGGTTCAATATGGCTACACCTTC